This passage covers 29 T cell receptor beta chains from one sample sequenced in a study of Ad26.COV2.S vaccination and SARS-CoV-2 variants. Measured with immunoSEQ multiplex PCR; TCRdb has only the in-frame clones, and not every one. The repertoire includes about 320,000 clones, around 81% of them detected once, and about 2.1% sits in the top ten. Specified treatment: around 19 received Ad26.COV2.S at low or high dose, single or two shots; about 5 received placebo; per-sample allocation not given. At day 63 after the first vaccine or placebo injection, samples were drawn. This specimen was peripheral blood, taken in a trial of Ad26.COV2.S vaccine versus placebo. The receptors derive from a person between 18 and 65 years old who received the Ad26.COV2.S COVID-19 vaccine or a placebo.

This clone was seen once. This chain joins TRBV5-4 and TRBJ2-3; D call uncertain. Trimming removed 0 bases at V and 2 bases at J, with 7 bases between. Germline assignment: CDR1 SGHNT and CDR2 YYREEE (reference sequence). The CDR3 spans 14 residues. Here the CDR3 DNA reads TGTGCCAGCAGCTTGGGCTGGAACACAGATACGCAGTATTTT. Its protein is CASSLGWNTDTQYF.

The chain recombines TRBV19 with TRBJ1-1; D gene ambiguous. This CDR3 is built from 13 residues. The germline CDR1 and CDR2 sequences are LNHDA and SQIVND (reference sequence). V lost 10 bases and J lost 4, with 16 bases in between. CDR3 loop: CATGKKLATEAFF. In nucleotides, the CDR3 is TGTGCCACGGGGAAGAAGTTGGCCACTGAAGCTTTCTTT.

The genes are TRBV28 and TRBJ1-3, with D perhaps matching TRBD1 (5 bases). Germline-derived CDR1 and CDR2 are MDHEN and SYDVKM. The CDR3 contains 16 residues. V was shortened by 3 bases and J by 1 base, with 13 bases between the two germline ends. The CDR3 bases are TGTGCCAGCAGTTTCTCCGGGGCAGGGTCTGGAAACACCATATATTTT. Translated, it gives CASSFSGAGSGNTIYF.

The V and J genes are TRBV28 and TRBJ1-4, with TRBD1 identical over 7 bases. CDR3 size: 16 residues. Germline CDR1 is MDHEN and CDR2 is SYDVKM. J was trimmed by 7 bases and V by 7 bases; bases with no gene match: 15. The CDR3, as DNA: TGTGCCAGCACCATCGGGGGGACAGCGCATTTTGAAAAACTGTTTTTT. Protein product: CASTIGGTAHFEKLFF.

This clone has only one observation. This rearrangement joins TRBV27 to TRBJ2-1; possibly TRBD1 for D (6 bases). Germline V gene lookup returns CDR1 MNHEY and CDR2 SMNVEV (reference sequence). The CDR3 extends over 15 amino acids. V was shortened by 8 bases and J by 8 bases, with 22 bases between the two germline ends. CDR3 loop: CASSLRPGVVDEQFF. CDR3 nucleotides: TGTGCCAGCTCCCTCCGGCCAGGGGTGGTCGATGAGCAGTTCTTC.

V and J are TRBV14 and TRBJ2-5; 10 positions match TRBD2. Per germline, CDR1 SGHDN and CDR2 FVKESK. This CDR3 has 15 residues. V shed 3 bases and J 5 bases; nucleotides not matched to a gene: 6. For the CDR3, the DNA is TGTGCCAGCAGCCAGAGCGGGGGGGCCTGGGAGACCCAGTACTTC. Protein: CASSQSGGAWETQYF. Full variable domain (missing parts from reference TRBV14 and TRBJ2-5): EAGVTQFPSHSVIEKGQTVTLRCDPISGHDNLYWYRRVMGKEIKFLLHFVKESKQDESGMPNNRFLAERTGGTYSTLKVQPAELEDSGVYFCASSQSGGAWETQYFGPGTRLLVL.

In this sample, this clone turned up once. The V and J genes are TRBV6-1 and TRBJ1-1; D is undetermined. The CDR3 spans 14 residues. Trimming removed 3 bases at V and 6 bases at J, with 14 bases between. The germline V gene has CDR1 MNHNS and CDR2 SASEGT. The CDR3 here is CASSDGQSAAEAFF. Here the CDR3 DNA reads TGTGCCAGCAGTGACGGGCAGTCGGCCGCTGAAGCTTTCTTT.

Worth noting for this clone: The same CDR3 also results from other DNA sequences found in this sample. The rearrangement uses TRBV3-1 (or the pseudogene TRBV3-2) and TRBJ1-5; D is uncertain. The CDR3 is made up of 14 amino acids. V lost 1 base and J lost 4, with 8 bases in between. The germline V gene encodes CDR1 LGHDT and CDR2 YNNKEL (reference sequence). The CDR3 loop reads CASSQGSGNQPQHF. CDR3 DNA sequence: TGTGCCAGCAGCCAAGGATCGGGGAATCAGCCCCAGCATTTT.

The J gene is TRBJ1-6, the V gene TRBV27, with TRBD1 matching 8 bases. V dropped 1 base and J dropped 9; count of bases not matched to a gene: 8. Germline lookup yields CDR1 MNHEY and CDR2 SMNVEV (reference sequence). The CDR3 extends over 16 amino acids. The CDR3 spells CASSLLGQELGSPLHF. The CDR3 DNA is TGTGCCAGCAGTTTATTGGGACAGGAATTAGGTTCACCCCTCCACTTT.

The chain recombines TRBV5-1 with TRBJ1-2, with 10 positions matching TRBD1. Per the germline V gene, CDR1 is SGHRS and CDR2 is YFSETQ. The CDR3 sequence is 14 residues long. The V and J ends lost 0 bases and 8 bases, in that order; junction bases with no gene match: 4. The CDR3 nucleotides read TGCGCCAGCAGCTTGGGACAGGGGGCGGGCGGCTACACCTTC. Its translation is CASSLGQGAGGYTF.

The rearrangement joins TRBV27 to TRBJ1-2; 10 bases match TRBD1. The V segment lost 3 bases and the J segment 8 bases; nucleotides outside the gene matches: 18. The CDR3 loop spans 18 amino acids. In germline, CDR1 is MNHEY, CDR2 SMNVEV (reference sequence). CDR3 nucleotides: TGTGCCAGCAGTTTTAATATGGGACAGGGGCTACACTCGGGGGGCTACACCTTC. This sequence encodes CASSFNMGQGLHSGGYTF.

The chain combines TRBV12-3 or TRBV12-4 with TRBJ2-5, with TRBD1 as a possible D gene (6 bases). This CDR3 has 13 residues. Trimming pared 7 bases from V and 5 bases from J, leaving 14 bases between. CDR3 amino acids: CASTYTGWETQYF. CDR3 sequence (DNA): TGTGCCAGCACCTATACAGGGTGGGAGACCCAGTACTTC.

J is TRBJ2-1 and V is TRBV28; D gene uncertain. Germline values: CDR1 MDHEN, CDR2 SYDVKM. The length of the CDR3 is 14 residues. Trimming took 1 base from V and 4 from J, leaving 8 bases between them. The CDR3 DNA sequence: TGTGCCAGCAGTTTATTGTCACGGTACAATGAGCAGTTCTTC. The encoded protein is CASSLLSRYNEQFF. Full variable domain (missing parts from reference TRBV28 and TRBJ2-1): DVKVTQSSRYLVKRTGEKVFLECVQDMDHENMFWYRQDPGLGLRLIYFSYDVKMKEKGDIPEGYSVSREKKERFSLILESASTNQTSMYLCASSLLSRYNEQFFGPGTRLTVL.

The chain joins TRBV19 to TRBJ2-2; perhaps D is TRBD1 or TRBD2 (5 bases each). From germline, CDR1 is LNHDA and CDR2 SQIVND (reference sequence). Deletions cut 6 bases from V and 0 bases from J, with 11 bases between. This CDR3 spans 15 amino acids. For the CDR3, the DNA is TGTGCCAGTAGACTCAGGGAGTCGAACACCGGGGAGCTGTTTTTT. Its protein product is CASRLRESNTGELFF.

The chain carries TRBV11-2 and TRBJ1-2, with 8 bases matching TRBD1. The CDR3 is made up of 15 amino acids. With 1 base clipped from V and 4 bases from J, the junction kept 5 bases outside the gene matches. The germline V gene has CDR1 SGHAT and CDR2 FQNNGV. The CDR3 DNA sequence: TGTGCCAGCAGCTTAGCCGGCACAGGGGGCTATGGCTACACCTTC. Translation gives CASSLAGTGGYGYTF.

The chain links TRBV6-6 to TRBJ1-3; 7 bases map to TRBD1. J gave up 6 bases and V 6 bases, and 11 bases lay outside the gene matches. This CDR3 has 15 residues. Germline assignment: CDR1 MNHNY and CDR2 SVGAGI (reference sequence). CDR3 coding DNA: TGTGCCAGCAGACCATCGGGACAGCCCGAAAACACCATATATTTT. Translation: CASRPSGQPENTIYF.

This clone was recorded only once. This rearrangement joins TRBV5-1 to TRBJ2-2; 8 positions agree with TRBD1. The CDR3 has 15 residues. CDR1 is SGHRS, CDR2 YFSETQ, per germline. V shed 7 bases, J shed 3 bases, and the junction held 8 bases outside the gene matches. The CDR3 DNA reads TGCGCCAGCGGGCACAGGGGGGTCCACACCGGGGAGCTGTTTTTT. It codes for CASGHRGVHTGELFF. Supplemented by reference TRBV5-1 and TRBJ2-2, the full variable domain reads KAGVTQTPRYLIKTRGQQVTLSCSPISGHRSVSWYQQTPGQGLQFLFEYFSETQRNKGNFPGRFSGRQFSNSRSEMNVSTLELGDSALYLCASGHRGVHTGELFFGEGSRLTVL.

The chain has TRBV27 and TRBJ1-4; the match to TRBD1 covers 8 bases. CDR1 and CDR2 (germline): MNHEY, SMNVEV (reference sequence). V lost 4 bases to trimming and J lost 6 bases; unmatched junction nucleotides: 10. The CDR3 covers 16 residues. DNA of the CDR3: TGTGCCAGCAGTTCGGCAGGGGGCGCCGTCTATGAAAAACTGTTTTTT. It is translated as CASSSAGGAVYEKLFF.

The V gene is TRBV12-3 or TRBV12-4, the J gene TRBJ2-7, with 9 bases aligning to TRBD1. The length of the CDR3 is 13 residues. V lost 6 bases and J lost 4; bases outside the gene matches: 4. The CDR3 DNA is TGTGCCAGCAGGGAACAGGGGGCATACGAGCAGTACTTC. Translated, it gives CASREQGAYEQYF.

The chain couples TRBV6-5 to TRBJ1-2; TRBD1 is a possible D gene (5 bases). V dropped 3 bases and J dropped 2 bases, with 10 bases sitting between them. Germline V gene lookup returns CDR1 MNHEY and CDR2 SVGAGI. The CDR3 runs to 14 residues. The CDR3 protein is CASSYSAGNYGYTF. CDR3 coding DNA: TGTGCCAGCAGTTATTCTGCAGGGAACTATGGCTACACCTTC.

CDR3 loop: CATSRGRLVTYEQYF. The CDR3 DNA is TGTGCCACCAGTAGGGGGAGGCTAGTGACGTACGAGCAGTACTTC. The chain uses TRBV15 and TRBJ2-7, with D possibly called TRBD1 or TRBD2 (6 bases each). V was shortened by 6 bases and J by 4 bases, with 19 bases between the two germline ends. Germline V gene sequence: CDR1 LNHNV, CDR2 YYDKDF (reference sequence). The CDR3 has 15 amino acids. Together with reference TRBV15 and TRBJ2-7, the CDR3 gives the full variable domain: DAMVIQNPRYQVTQFGKPVTLSCSQTLNHNVMYWYQQKSSQAPKLLFHYYDKDFNNEADTPDNFQSRRPNTSFCFLDIRSPGLGDTAMYLCATSRGRLVTYEQYFGPGTRLTVT.

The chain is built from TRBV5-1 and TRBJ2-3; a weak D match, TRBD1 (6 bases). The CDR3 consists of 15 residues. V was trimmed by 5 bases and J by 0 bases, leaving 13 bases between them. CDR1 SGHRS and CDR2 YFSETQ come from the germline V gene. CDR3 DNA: TGCGCCAGCAGAGTTTTGGGGGCCAGCACAGATACGCAGTATTTT. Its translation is CASRVLGASTDTQYF.

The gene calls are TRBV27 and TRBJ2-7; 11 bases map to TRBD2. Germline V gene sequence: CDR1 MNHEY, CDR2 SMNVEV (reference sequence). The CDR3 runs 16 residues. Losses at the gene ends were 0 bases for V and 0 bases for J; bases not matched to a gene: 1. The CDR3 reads CASSLSGLAGSYEQYF. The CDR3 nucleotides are TGTGCCAGCAGTTTATCCGGACTAGCGGGCTCCTACGAGCAGTACTTC.

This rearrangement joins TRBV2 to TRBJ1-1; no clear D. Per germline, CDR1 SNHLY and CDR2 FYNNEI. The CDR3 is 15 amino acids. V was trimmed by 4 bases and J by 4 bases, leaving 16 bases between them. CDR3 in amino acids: CASSVSRFPPTEAFF. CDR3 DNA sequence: TGTGCCAGCAGTGTTTCTAGATTCCCCCCCACTGAAGCTTTCTTT.

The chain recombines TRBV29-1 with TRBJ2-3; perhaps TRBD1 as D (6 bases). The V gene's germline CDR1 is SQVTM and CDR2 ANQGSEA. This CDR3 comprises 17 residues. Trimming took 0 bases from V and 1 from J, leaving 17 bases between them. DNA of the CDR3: TGCAGCGTTGAAGATGGGGGCGTTGTCCTCCGCACAGATACGCAGTATTTT. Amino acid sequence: CSVEDGGVVLRTDTQYF.

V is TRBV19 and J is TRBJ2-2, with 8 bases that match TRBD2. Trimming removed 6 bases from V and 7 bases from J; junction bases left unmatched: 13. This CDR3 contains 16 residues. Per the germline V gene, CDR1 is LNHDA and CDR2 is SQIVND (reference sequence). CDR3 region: CASSTIAGRGGGELFF. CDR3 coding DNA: TGTGCCAGTAGCACCATAGCGGGGCGTGGAGGCGGGGAGCTGTTTTTT.

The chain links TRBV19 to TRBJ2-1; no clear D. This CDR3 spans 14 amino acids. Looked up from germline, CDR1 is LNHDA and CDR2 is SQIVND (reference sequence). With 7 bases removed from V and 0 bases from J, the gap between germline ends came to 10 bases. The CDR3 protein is CASNLHVSYNEQFF. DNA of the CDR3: TGTGCCAGTAATTTACACGTCTCCTACAATGAGCAGTTCTTC.

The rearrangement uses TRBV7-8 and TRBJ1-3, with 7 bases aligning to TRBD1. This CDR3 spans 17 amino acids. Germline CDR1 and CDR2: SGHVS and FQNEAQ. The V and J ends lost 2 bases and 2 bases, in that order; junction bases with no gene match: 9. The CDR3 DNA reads TGTGCCAGCAGCTTAAGCGTTGGACAGGAGACTGGAAACACCATATATTTT. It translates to CASSLSVGQETGNTIYF.

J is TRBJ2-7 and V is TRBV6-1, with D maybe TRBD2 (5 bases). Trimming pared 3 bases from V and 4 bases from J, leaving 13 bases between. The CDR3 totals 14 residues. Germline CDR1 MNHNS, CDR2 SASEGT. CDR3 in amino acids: CASSESSPPYEQYF. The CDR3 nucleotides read TGTGCCAGCAGTGAGTCTAGCCCCCCGTACGAGCAGTACTTC.